This T cell receptor (beta chain) was sequenced in a study of monozygotic twins with inflammatory bowel disease. This CDR3 region has 14 residues. Overall study results and limits: Clonotype overlap with others was lower in IBD patients than in healthy twins, a difference that was greatest with disease activity. The inverse Simpson measure of TCRbeta diversity was lower in IBD patients than in healthy co-twins. No difference was seen in repertoire similarity between concordant and discordant twins, possibly from limited power. Since immunosuppressive treatments differed, patient repertoires may have gained added variability.

TCRdb re-called the 5' RACE reads and catalogs CDR3 proteins one per entry, DNA excluded. Its table lists 150,000 to 200,000 distinct CDR3 sequences. Comments on this clonotype: Its antigen is still unknown.

The rearrangement links TRBV12-3 or TRBV12-4 to TRBJ2-3; TCRdb picks TRBD2, but there is no DNA to check that call. The sequenced sample consisted of blood. This TCR was recovered from a human donor with ulcerative colitis or Crohn's disease, or a healthy co-twin of an affected twin (not recorded which). CDR3 protein: CASSKRERVDTQYF.